Listed below are T cell receptor beta chains from one sample, sequenced in a study of tumor-infiltrating lymphocytes in localized non-small cell lung cancer. The method was immunoSEQ multiplex PCR; TCRdb's version includes in-frame clones alone and lacks a portion of them. The sample lists about 23,000 clones, 55% to 75% seen once, with under 15% in the top ten. The sequenced sample consisted of lung tumor tissue. The receptors come from a human donor with non-small cell lung cancer. CDR3s include the opening cysteine and the closing phenylalanine or tryptophan. D genes are given only for firm matches. Not every row has a clone size; where given, it reads once, few, many or a size class.

clone_size: -; j_call: TRBJ2-7; v_call: TRBV29-1; d_call: -; cdr3_aa: CSVGATDSYEQYF; cdr3_nt: TGCAGCGTCGGCGCCACTGACTCCTACGAGCAGTACTTC
clone_size: -; j_call: TRBJ2-4; v_call: TRBV29-1; d_call: -; cdr3_aa: CSVESGIIQYF; cdr3_nt: TGCAGCGTCGAATCAGGAATCATTCAGTACTTC
clone_size: -; j_call: TRBJ2-3; v_call: TRBV18; d_call: TRBD1; cdr3_aa: CASSPTGAKRTDTQYF; cdr3_nt: TGTGCCAGCTCGCCGACAGGGGCCAAGAGGACAGATACGCAGTATTTT
clone_size: -; j_call: TRBJ2-4; v_call: TRBV30; d_call: -; cdr3_aa: CAWSVSGYIQYF; cdr3_nt: TGTGCCTGGAGTGTAAGCGGGTACATTCAGTACTTC
clone_size: -; j_call: TRBJ1-2; v_call: TRBV28; d_call: -; cdr3_aa: CASSFGGTYGYTF; cdr3_nt: TGTGCCAGCAGTTTTGGCGGAACCTATGGCTACACCTTC
clone_size: few; j_call: TRBJ2-7; v_call: TRBV20-1; d_call: -; cdr3_aa: CSASRGDSHF; cdr3_nt: TGCAGTGCTAGCCGCGGGGACAGCCACTTC
clone_size: -; j_call: TRBJ2-5; v_call: TRBV9; d_call: -; cdr3_aa: CASSQGVRGAGETQYF; cdr3_nt: TGTGCCAGCAGCCAAGGTGTCAGGGGGGCGGGAGAGACCCAGTACTTC
clone_size: -; j_call: TRBJ2-3; v_call: TRBV27; d_call: -; cdr3_aa: CASSLSPLLRRATDTQYF; cdr3_nt: TGTGCCAGCAGTTTATCCCCCCTTCTGCGGAGGGCCACAGATACGCAGTATTTT
clone_size: -; j_call: TRBJ2-1; v_call: TRBV5-1; d_call: TRBD1; cdr3_aa: CASSLGQGSSYNEQFF; cdr3_nt: TGCGCCAGCAGCTTGGGACAGGGAAGCTCCTACAATGAGCAGTTCTTC
clone_size: -; j_call: TRBJ2-7; v_call: TRBV2; d_call: -; cdr3_aa: CASSDRDVPYEQYF; cdr3_nt: TGTGCCAGCAGTGACCGGGACGTTCCCTACGAGCAGTACTTC
clone_size: -; j_call: TRBJ2-5; v_call: TRBV7-8; d_call: -; cdr3_aa: CASSLPPAGWGETQYF; cdr3_nt: TGTGCCAGCAGCTTACCCCCTGCGGGATGGGGGGAGACCCAGTACTTC
clone_size: -; j_call: TRBJ1-2; v_call: TRBV30; d_call: -; cdr3_aa: CAWSVLWVGYTF; cdr3_nt: TGTGCCTGGAGTGTACTGTGGGTCGGCTACACCTTC
clone_size: -; j_call: TRBJ2-1; v_call: TRBV11-2; d_call: -; cdr3_aa: CASRLSRGSSYNEQFF; cdr3_nt: TGTGCCAGCAGACTCTCGCGGGGCAGCTCCTACAATGAGCAGTTCTTC
clone_size: -; j_call: TRBJ1-4; v_call: TRBV7-2; d_call: TRBD1; cdr3_aa: CASSLNRGTNEKLFF; cdr3_nt: TGTGCCAGCAGCTTAAACAGGGGTACTAATGAAAAACTGTTTTTT
clone_size: few; j_call: TRBJ1-3; v_call: TRBV30; d_call: TRBD1; cdr3_aa: CAWTGTVSSGNTIYF; cdr3_nt: TGTGCCTGGACCGGGACAGTTAGCTCTGGAAACACCATATATTTT
clone_size: -; j_call: TRBJ2-3; v_call: TRBV11-2; d_call: -; cdr3_aa: CASRRLSTDTQYF; cdr3_nt: TGTGCCAGCAGGCGGCTTAGCACAGATACGCAGTATTTT
clone_size: medium-sized; j_call: TRBJ2-1; v_call: TRBV30; d_call: -; cdr3_aa: CAWSVRREQGDEQFF; cdr3_nt: TGTGCCTGGAGTGTACGCCGGGAGCAAGGCGATGAGCAGTTCTTC
clone_size: once; j_call: TRBJ2-1; v_call: TRBV5-1; d_call: TRBD1; cdr3_aa: CASSDRVDDNEQFF; cdr3_nt: TGCGCCAGCAGTGACAGGGTAGATGACAATGAGCAGTTCTTC
clone_size: -; j_call: TRBJ2-5; v_call: TRBV2; d_call: -; cdr3_aa: CASSDGRPQETQYF; cdr3_nt: TGTGCCAGCAGTGACGGCCGCCCCCAAGAGACCCAGTACTTC
clone_size: -; j_call: TRBJ2-1; v_call: TRBV11-2; d_call: TRBD2; cdr3_aa: CASSSEGEGKYNEQFF; cdr3_nt: TGTGCCAGCAGCTCCGAAGGGGAGGGAAAATACAATGAGCAGTTCTTC
clone_size: -; j_call: TRBJ2-2; v_call: TRBV18; d_call: TRBD1; cdr3_aa: CASSLRTGDTGELFF; cdr3_nt: TGTGCCAGCTCACTTCGTACAGGGGACACCGGGGAGCTGTTTTTT
clone_size: -; j_call: TRBJ1-5; v_call: TRBV6-1; d_call: -; cdr3_aa: CASSPSRGSNQPQHF; cdr3_nt: TGTGCCAGCAGCCCCTCCCGGGGTAGCAATCAGCCCCAGCATTTT
clone_size: -; j_call: TRBJ2-1; v_call: TRBV7-2; d_call: -; cdr3_aa: CASSVSWRGSYNEQFF; cdr3_nt: TGTGCCAGCAGCGTTAGCTGGCGAGGATCCTACAATGAGCAGTTCTTC
clone_size: -; j_call: TRBJ1-5; v_call: TRBV6-5; d_call: -; cdr3_aa: CAADGSNQPQHF; cdr3_nt: TGTGCCGCAGATGGGTCAAATCAGCCCCAGCATTTT
clone_size: few; j_call: TRBJ2-7; v_call: TRBV29-1; d_call: -; cdr3_aa: CSVVDDLNYEQYF; cdr3_nt: TGCAGCGTTGTAGATGACCTGAACTACGAGCAGTACTTC
clone_size: -; j_call: TRBJ2-1; v_call: TRBV19; d_call: -; cdr3_aa: CASRTLARGGNEQFF; cdr3_nt: TGTGCCAGTAGGACTCTAGCAAGGGGGGGGAATGAGCAGTTCTTC
clone_size: -; j_call: TRBJ1-4; v_call: TRBV4-3; d_call: -; cdr3_aa: CASSQRKGSTNEKLFF; cdr3_nt: TGCGCCAGCAGCCAGCGGAAGGGCTCAACTAATGAAAAACTGTTTTTT
clone_size: -; j_call: TRBJ2-3; v_call: TRBV7-9; d_call: -; cdr3_aa: CASRLQGSTDTQYF; cdr3_nt: TGTGCCAGCAGGTTACAGGGAAGCACAGATACGCAGTATTTT
clone_size: -; j_call: TRBJ2-6; v_call: TRBV11-2; d_call: TRBD1; cdr3_aa: CASRGTGVSSGANVLTF; cdr3_nt: TGTGCCAGCAGGGGGACAGGCGTTTCTTCTGGGGCCAACGTCCTGACTTTC
clone_size: -; j_call: TRBJ1-4; v_call: TRBV19; d_call: -; cdr3_aa: CASSKTGNNEKLFF; cdr3_nt: TGTGCCAGTAGTAAGACAGGAAATAATGAAAAACTGTTTTTT
clone_size: once; j_call: TRBJ2-5; v_call: TRBV25-1; d_call: TRBD2; cdr3_aa: CASSELGLAGVETQYF; cdr3_nt: TGTGCCAGCAGTGAATTAGGACTAGCGGGAGTAGAGACCCAGTACTTC
clone_size: -; j_call: TRBJ1-2; v_call: TRBV7-9; d_call: TRBD1; cdr3_aa: CASSSGTGAYGYTF; cdr3_nt: TGTGCCAGCAGCTCCGGGACAGGGGCATATGGCTACACCTTC
clone_size: -; j_call: TRBJ1-3; v_call: TRBV7-2; d_call: TRBD1; cdr3_aa: CASSQQGVSGNTIYF; cdr3_nt: TGTGCCAGCAGCCAGCAGGGGGTTTCTGGAAACACCATATATTTT
clone_size: -; j_call: TRBJ2-1; v_call: TRBV5-1; d_call: -; cdr3_aa: CASSLSTTEGYNEQFF; cdr3_nt: TGCGCCAGCAGCTTGTCCACGACAGAGGGATACAATGAGCAGTTCTTC
clone_size: -; j_call: TRBJ2-1; v_call: TRBV19; d_call: -; cdr3_aa: CASSFGSESQFF; cdr3_nt: TGTGCCAGTAGTTTCGGGTCTGAGTCGCAGTTCTTC
clone_size: few; j_call: TRBJ1-2; v_call: TRBV29-1; d_call: -; cdr3_aa: CSVTDRDGYTF; cdr3_nt: TGCAGCGTCACGGACAGAGATGGCTACACCTTC
clone_size: -; j_call: TRBJ1-1; v_call: TRBV6-6; d_call: -; cdr3_aa: CATKTERSTEAFF; cdr3_nt: TGTGCCACCAAGACAGAACGTAGCACTGAAGCTTTCTTT
clone_size: -; j_call: TRBJ2-1; v_call: TRBV5-4; d_call: -; cdr3_aa: CASSLDSLTSWIF; cdr3_nt: TGTGCCAGCAGCTTGGACTCGCTAACCTCATGGATCTTC
clone_size: -; j_call: TRBJ2-7; v_call: TRBV28; d_call: -; cdr3_aa: CASSFMGGTYEQYF; cdr3_nt: TGTGCCAGCAGTTTTATGGGGGGAACCTACGAGCAGTACTTC
clone_size: -; j_call: TRBJ2-3; v_call: TRBV7-9; d_call: TRBD2; cdr3_aa: CASTLIGGRADTQYF; cdr3_nt: TGTGCCAGCACCCTGATTGGGGGGAGGGCAGATACGCAGTATTTT